One sample yielded the 5 T cell receptor beta chains listed below, sequenced in a study of blood T cell repertoires in COVID-19. Profiled with immunoSEQ multiplex PCR; TCRdb holds only in-frame clones, not every one. The sample holds about 120,000 clones, 82% seen once. The sample was peripheral blood. All receptors derive from an older woman with acute or convalescent COVID-19.

The V call is TRBV24-1, the J call TRBJ2-5, with 8 bases identical to TRBD2. Germline V gene lookup returns CDR1 KGHDR and CDR2 SFDVKD. This CDR3 is built from 13 residues. V was pared by 7 bases and J by 4 bases, with 4 bases of the junction left unmatched. The CDR3 sequence: CATSHGGGETQYF. CDR3 sequence (DNA): TGTGCCACCAGCCACGGGGGGGGAGAGACCCAGTACTTC.

The chain employs TRBV9 and TRBJ1-2, with 7 positions matching TRBD1. With V trimmed by 0 bases and J by 4 bases, 6 bases remained unmatched. The CDR3 has 15 residues. CDR1 SGDLS and CDR2 YYNGEE come from the germline V gene. CDR3 nucleotides: TGTGCCAGCAGCGTAGGTTCCGACAGGGCCTATGGCTACACCTTC. Amino acid sequence: CASSVGSDRAYGYTF. Full variable domain (rest looked up from reference TRBV9 and TRBJ1-2): DSGVTQTPKHLITATGQRVTLRCSPRSGDLSVYWYQQSLDQGLQFLIQYYNGEERAKGNILERFSAQQFPDLHSELNLSSLELGDSALYFCASSVGSDRAYGYTFGSGTRLTVV.

The chain uses TRBV14 and TRBJ2-7; 7 positions agree with TRBD2. Germline V gene sequence: CDR1 SGHDN, CDR2 FVKESK. J lost 6 bases, V lost 0 bases, and 2 bases had no gene match. The CDR3 is made up of 13 amino acids. For the CDR3, the DNA is TGTGCCAGCAGCCAAGATTGGGGGGGCGAGCAGTACTTC. Its protein product is CASSQDWGGEQYF. The whole variable domain, remainder taken from reference TRBV14 and TRBJ2-7, is EAGVTQFPSHSVIEKGQTVTLRCDPISGHDNLYWYRRVMGKEIKFLLHFVKESKQDESGMPNNRFLAERTGGTYSTLKVQPAELEDSGVYFCASSQDWGGEQYFGPGTRLTVT.

The chain has TRBV12-5 and TRBJ2-5; no firm D call. V was clipped by 5 bases and J by 4 bases, with 14 bases between them. The CDR3 has 14 amino acids. The germline V gene has CDR1 LGHNT and CDR2 FRNRAP. In nucleotides, the CDR3 is TGTGCTAGTGGTACCGGTGGTCTCGGAGAGACCCAGTACTTC. Translated, it gives CASGTGGLGETQYF.

J is TRBJ1-1 and V is TRBV30; TRBD1 matches at 7 bases. CDR1 and CDR2 from the germline V gene are GTSNPN and SVGIG (reference sequence). J gave up 5 bases and V 3 bases, and 9 bases lay outside the gene matches. The length of the CDR3 is 14 residues. The CDR3 DNA reads TGTGCCTGGAGCGGTAAGGGGGCGCGAACTGAAGCTTTCTTT. Protein: CAWSGKGARTEAFF.